This is a list of T cell receptor beta chains from one sample in a study of T cells expressing NK-cell markers. TCRdb reprocessed the 5' RACE reads, keeping one entry per CDR3 protein, no DNA. This sample contains under 600,000 distinct CDR3 sequences. The material sequenced was blood T cells: a sorted CD56 or NKG2C T cell subset, CD4+ or CD8+ T cells, or bulk PBMC T cells (not recorded which). These TCRs come from a woman aged 50 to 60 in good health. CDR3s include the opening cysteine and the closing phenylalanine or tryptophan.

j_call v_call cdr3_aa
TRBJ1-5 TRBV5-1 CASSLLGPSGNQPQHF
TRBJ2-1 TRBV6-5 CATYEAVYNEQFF
TRBJ2-6 TRBV10-3 CAISFPRDRETGANVLTF
TRBJ2-3 TRBV3-1 CASSPWTSGKDTQYF
TRBJ1-1 TRBV20-1 CSAIRGAKNTEAFF
TRBJ2-2 TRBV6-2/TRBV6-3 CASKPTGGPGELFF
TRBJ2-1 TRBV7-3 CASSLTPGVGYEQFF
TRBJ2-7 TRBV21-1 CATAFQGTYEQYF
TRBJ2-1 TRBV15 CATSRLGFGGNWDEQFF
TRBJ2-2 TRBV29-1 CSVSTGHTGELFF
TRBJ2-5 TRBV24-1 CATSDSSVQETQYF
TRBJ2-6 TRBV7-9 CASRPNPGQPPVLTF
TRBJ2-1 TRBV4-1 CASSQGRQEYNEQFF
TRBJ2-3 TRBV9 CASSVGGGRESTQYF
TRBJ2-7 TRBV25-1 CASSEYGFGQGLYEQYF
TRBJ2-3 TRBV18 CASLAFGWRTDTQYF